These T cell receptor beta chains were read from a single sample in a study of cytomegalovirus exposure and HLA in healthy donors. TCRdb's copy holds only in-frame clones and misses some; the assay was immunoSEQ multiplex PCR. The table lists fewer than 200,000 clones, more than 75% of them singletons, with roughly 2.2% in the top ten. The sequenced sample consisted of PBMCs. These receptors were collected from a man aged 18 to 30 in good health and CMV-seropositive. Each CDR3 is given with its conserved first and last residue.

TRBJ2-6 TRBV6-1 CASSGGGSGANGLTF
TRBJ1-2 TRBV5-4 CASRTAGTGAALGGYTF
TRBJ2-7 TRBV7-9 CASSSGRPYEQYF
TRBJ2-5 TRBV7-2 CASSSPSGGATETQYF
TRBJ2-7 TRBV5-1 CASSKRTGAYEQYF
TRBJ1-6 TRBV6-1 CASSETSGSSPLHF
TRBJ1-4 TRBV4-3 CASSQDPVRATNEKLFF
TRBJ2-1 TRBV11-3 CASSRPGTDNEQFF
TRBJ2-3 TRBV7-9 CASTTLPDTQYF
TRBJ1-1 TRBV5-1 CASSLAPGNTEAFF
TRBJ1-1 TRBV27 CASSLSRGLTFF
TRBJ1-2 TRBV20-1 CSARGQYGYTF
TRBJ1-4 TRBV4-3 CASSQDYARDEKLFF
TRBJ1-4 TRBV4-1 CASSSPGHTNEKLFF
TRBJ1-2 TRBV7-2 CASSLRGGEVGGYTF
TRBJ1-1 TRBV11-2 CASSNTGNTEAFF
TRBJ2-2 TRBV7-6 CASSLFSGGAGTGELFF
TRBJ1-5 TRBV6-1 CASSGGQASNQPQHF
TRBJ2-2 TRBV11-3 CASSSPQGANTGELFF
TRBJ1-2 TRBV4-3 CASSQDVSTIGYTF
TRBJ2-5 TRBV6-1 CASRERGGRQTQYF
TRBJ1-1 TRBV7-2 CASSLSGAPNTEAFF
TRBJ1-6 TRBV4-2 CASSQDSLLSSYNSPLHF
TRBJ2-7 TRBV5-4 CASSSQAGTGQYF
TRBJ1-1 TRBV13 CASSIGQGTEAFF
TRBJ1-3 TRBV7-9 CASSRDTIYF
TRBJ1-5 TRBV18 CASSAGSQPQHF
TRBJ1-2 TRBV6-5 CASRPRMRGNYGYTF
TRBJ1-4 TRBV9 CASTSTAGDEKLFF
TRBJ1-2 TRBV7-2 CASTRDREGYTF
TRBJ2-7 TRBV6-5 CASSPSGALYEQYF
TRBJ2-3 TRBV9 CASSVDSGGLGDTQYF
TRBJ2-3 TRBV7-9 CASTPSGLPWDTQYF
TRBJ1-1 TRBV6-4 CASSSGTGGTEAFF
TRBJ1-2 TRBV7-8 CASSIMDRGHGYTF
TRBJ2-3 TRBV9 CASSVAGGVTDTQYF
TRBJ2-3 TRBV15 CATSRDPFADTQYF
TRBJ2-7 TRBV4-1 CASSQEQGTQYF
TRBJ1-2 TRBV7-2 CASSSDRGLIGYTF
TRBJ1-2 TRBV29-1 CSVEDRGQGGGYTF
TRBJ2-7 TRBV19 CASSILDRGAHEQYF
TRBJ2-7 TRBV11-3 CASSLDRTYEQYF
TRBJ2-7 TRBV14 CASSQDPNRGRPDEQYF